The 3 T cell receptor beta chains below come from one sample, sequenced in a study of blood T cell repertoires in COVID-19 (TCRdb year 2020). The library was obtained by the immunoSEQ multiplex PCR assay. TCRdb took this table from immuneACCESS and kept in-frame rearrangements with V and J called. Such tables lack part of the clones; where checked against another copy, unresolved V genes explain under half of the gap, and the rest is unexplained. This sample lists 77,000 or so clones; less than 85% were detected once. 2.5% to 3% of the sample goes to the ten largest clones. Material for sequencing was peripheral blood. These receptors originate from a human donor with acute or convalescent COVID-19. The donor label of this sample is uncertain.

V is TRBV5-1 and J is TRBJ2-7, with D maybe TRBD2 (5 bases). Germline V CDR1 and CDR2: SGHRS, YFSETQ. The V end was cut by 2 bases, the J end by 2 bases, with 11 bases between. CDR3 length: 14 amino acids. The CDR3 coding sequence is TGCGCCAGCAGCTTAGCGGTGGGGACCTACGAGCAGTACTTC. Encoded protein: CASSLAVGTYEQYF.

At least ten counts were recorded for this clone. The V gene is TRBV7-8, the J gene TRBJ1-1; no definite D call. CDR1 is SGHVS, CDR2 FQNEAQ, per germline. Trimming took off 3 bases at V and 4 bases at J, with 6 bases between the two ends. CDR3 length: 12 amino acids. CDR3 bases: TGTGCCAGCAGCTTGGTAGCCACTGAAGCTTTCTTT. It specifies CASSLVATEAFF.

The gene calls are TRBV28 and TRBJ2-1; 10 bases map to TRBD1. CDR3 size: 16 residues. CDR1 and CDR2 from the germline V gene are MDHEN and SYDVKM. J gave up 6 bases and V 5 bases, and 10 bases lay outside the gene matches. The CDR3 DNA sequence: TGTGCCAGCAGTCGAAATCCCGGGACAGGGGCCAATGAGCAGTTCTTC. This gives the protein CASSRNPGTGANEQFF.